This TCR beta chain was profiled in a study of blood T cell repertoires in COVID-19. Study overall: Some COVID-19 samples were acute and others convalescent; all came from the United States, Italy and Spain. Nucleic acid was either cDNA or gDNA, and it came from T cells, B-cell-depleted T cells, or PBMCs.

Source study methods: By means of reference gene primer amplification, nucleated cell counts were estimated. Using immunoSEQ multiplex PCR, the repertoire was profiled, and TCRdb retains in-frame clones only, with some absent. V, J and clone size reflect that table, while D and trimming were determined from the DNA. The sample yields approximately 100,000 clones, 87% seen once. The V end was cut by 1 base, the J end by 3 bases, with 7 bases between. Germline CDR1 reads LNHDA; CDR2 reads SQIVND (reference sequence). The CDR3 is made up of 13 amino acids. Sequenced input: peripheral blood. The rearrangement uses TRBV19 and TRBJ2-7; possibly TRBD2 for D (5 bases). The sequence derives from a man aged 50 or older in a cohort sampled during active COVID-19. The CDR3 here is CASSIVEGYEQYF. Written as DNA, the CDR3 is TGTGCCAGTAGTATAGTTGAGGGCTACGAGCAGTACTTC.